The 10 T cell receptor beta chains listed next were all sequenced from one sample in a study of T cell changes during pregnancy in multiple sclerosis. TCRdb's table, derived via immunoSEQ multiplex PCR, lists solely in-frame clones and lacks some. The sample lists approximately 60,000 clones, roughly 94% occurring once. Sequenced material: CD4+ T cells from peripheral blood mononuclear cells, taken in the second trimester of pregnancy. Receptors originate from a female donor with multiple sclerosis, enrolled in a pregnancy study.

The V call is TRBV27, the J call TRBJ2-1; D possibly corresponds to TRBD2 (5 bases). Between the trimmed V and J ends, which lost 6 bases and 10 bases, there was a span of 13 bases. The CDR3 extends over 12 amino acids. Per germline, CDR1 MNHEY and CDR2 SMNVEV (reference sequence). This CDR3 is CASSSSLAEQFF. The CDR3 coding sequence is TGTGCCAGCAGCTCCTCCTTAGCGGAGCAGTTCTTC.

The rearrangement joins TRBV19 to TRBJ2-1; the match to TRBD2 covers 12 bases. This CDR3 is built from 17 residues. The V gene end was trimmed by 5 bases and the J gene end by 3 bases; junction bases not matched to a gene: 8. Germline CDR1 reads LNHDA; CDR2 reads SQIVND (reference sequence). The CDR3 sequence: CASSFRTSGMIYNEQFF. CDR3 nucleotides: TGTGCCAGTAGTTTCAGGACTAGCGGGATGATCTACAATGAGCAGTTCTTC.

The CDR3 reads CASSPGLAEKTEETQYF. The DNA for the CDR3 is TGTGCCAGCAGTCCGGGACTAGCGGAAAAAACCGAAGAGACCCAGTACTTC. The chain couples TRBV13 to TRBJ2-5; the match to TRBD2 covers 11 bases. Germline CDR1 PRHDT, CDR2 FYEKMQ (reference sequence). The CDR3 runs to 17 residues. J was trimmed by 3 bases and V by 6 bases; bases with no gene match: 12.

The chain has TRBV4-2 and TRBJ1-2; a weak D match, TRBD1 (5 bases). V lost 1 base and J lost 8, with 17 bases in between. The germline CDR1 and CDR2 sequences are LGHNA and YNFKEQ. The CDR3 covers 15 residues. The CDR3: CASSQGGDPSGGYTF. The DNA for the CDR3 is TGTGCCAGCAGCCAAGGCGGGGACCCTTCGGGGGGCTACACCTTC.

V gene TRBV30 combines with J gene TRBJ2-2; D remains ambiguous. The V gene lost 3 bases and the J gene lost 3 bases, with 8 bases spanning the gap. CDR3 length: 13 amino acids. The germline gives CDR1 GTSNPN, CDR2 SVGIG (reference sequence). The CDR3 DNA is TGTGCCTGGAGGGCTAGATACACCGGGGAGCTGTTTTTT. Protein: CAWRARYTGELFF.

The chain employs TRBV15 and TRBJ1-2, with a tentative D call TRBD1 (5 bases). Germline CDR1 is LNHNV and CDR2 is YYDKDF (reference sequence). Trimming left V 3 bases short and J 4 bases short, with 9 bases between. This CDR3 has 13 residues. The CDR3 region is CATSRPGVYGYTF. CDR3 in DNA: TGTGCCACCAGCAGGCCGGGGGTCTATGGCTACACCTTC.

The CDR3 region has the DNA TGTGCCAGTAAAAGGACAGGGGCGTCCCAACGGGAGCAGTTCTTC. Translating gives CASKRTGASQREQFF. The rearrangement joins TRBV19 to TRBJ2-1, with 9 bases aligning to TRBD1. V trimming: 7 bases; J trimming: 10 bases; junction bases outside the gene matches: 14. Germline loops: CDR1 LNHDA, CDR2 SQIVND (reference sequence). This CDR3 comprises 15 residues.

The chain links TRBV7-3 to TRBJ2-4; a weak D match, TRBD2 (6 bases). V lost 2 bases and J 1 base, leaving 18 bases between the germline ends. This CDR3 has 18 residues. Germline loops: CDR1 SGHTA, CDR2 FQGTGA. The chain's CDR3 is CASSLWLGGKRAKNIQYF. CDR3 coding DNA: TGTGCCAGCAGCTTATGGTTAGGAGGGAAGAGGGCCAAAAACATTCAGTACTTC.

The rearrangement joins TRBV11-2 to TRBJ2-7, with TRBD1 matching 10 bases. Losses at the gene ends were 2 bases for V and 4 bases for J; bases not matched to a gene: 2. The CDR3 covers 14 residues. The germline V gene encodes CDR1 SGHAT and CDR2 FQNNGV. The CDR3 spells CASSLQDRGYEQYF. The CDR3 DNA reads as TGTGCCAGCAGCTTACAGGACAGGGGGTACGAGCAGTACTTC.

The V call is TRBV6-1, the J call TRBJ2-5; possibly TRBD2 for D (6 bases). Germline V lookup: CDR1 MNHNS, CDR2 SASEGT. The CDR3 consists of 13 residues. Between the trimmed V and J ends, which lost 7 bases and 5 bases, there was a span of 14 bases. CDR3 in DNA: TGTGCCAGCAAGGTCGGGGGATGGGAGACCCAGTACTTC. Translating it yields CASKVGGWETQYF.